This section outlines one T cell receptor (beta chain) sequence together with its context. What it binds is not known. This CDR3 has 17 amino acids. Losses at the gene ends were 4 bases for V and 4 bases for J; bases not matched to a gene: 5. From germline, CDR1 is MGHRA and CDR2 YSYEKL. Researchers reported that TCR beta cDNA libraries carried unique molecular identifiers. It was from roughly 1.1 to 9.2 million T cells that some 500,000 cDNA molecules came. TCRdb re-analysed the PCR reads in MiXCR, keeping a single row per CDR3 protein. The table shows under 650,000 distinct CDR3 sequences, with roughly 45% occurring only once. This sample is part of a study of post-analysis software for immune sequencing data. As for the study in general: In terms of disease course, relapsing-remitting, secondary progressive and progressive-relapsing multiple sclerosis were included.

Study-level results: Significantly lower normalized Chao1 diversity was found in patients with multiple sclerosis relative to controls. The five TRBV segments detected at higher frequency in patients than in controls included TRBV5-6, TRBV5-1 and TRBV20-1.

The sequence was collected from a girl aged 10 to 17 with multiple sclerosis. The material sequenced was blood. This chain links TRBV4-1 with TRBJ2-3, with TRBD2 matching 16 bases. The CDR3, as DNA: TGCGCCAGCAGCCCCGGGACTAGCGGGGGGGCCGCAGATACGCAGTATTTT. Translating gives CASSPGTSGGAADTQYF.